Listed here are 5 T cell receptor beta chains from one sample, sequenced in a study of cytomegalovirus exposure and HLA in healthy donors. The PCR used 60 Vbeta and 13 Jbeta primers. Sequencing used immunoSEQ multiplex PCR; TCRdb keeps in-frame clones, though not all of them. The sample lists some 190,000 clones, around three quarters occurring once. The sequencing input was PBMCs. Every receptor here comes from a woman in her twenties or thirties in good health and CMV-seropositive.

The chain's CDR3 is CASSLGGTSGGLGETQYF. CDR3 DNA: TGTGCCAGCAGCTTAGGGGGGACTAGCGGGGGCCTAGGGGAGACCCAGTACTTC. J is TRBJ2-5 and V is TRBV7-8; 14 nucleotides match TRBD2. V dropped 1 base and J dropped 5; count of bases not matched to a gene: 9. The CDR3 is 18 residues long. The germline CDR1 and CDR2 sequences are SGHVS and FQNEAQ.

The chain combines TRBV29-1 with TRBJ2-5; possible D gene TRBD2, 5 bases. This CDR3 region has 14 residues. Deletions cut 5 bases from V and 4 bases from J, with 17 bases between. Germline CDR1 SQVTM, CDR2 ANQGSEA. In DNA, the CDR3 is TGCAGCGTTACGCCTACACGGGGTCTAGAGACCCAGTACTTC. This gives the protein CSVTPTRGLETQYF.

The CDR3 DNA sequence: TGTGCCAGCAGCTTAGGTGGAGCGGGGGGCAACAATGAGCAGTTCTTC. Protein product: CASSLGGAGGNNEQFF. The V call is TRBV7-2, the J call TRBJ2-1; 9 bases line up with TRBD2. CDR1 and CDR2 (germline): SGHTA, FQGNSA. J was trimmed by 5 bases and V by 1 base; bases with no gene match: 6. The CDR3 runs 16 residues.

In regard to this clone: At one end the junction does not follow the germline gene, possibly because of a read error. V usage is TRBV2 and J usage is TRBJ1-5; TRBD1 is a possible D gene (5 bases). CDR1 and CDR2 (germline): SNHLY, FYNNEI. The CDR3 runs to 14 residues. CDR3 in amino acids: CASREDSPNQPQHF. The DNA of the CDR3 is TGTGCCAGCAGGGAAGACAGCCCCAATCAGCCCCAGCATTTT. Variable domain in full (rest from reference TRBV2 and TRBJ1-5): EPEVTQTPSHQVTQMGQEVILRCVPISNHLYFYWYRQILGQKVEFLVSFYNNEISEKSEIFDDQFSVERPDGSNFTLKIRSTKLEDSAMYFCASREDSPNQPQHFGDGTRLSIL.

V usage is TRBV7-9 and J usage is TRBJ2-3, with D perhaps TRBD2 (5 bases). The germline CDR1 and CDR2 sequences are SEHNR and FQNEAQ (reference sequence). V lost 5 bases to trimming and J lost 4 bases, with 16 bases between them. The CDR3 sequence is 15 residues long. The DNA for the CDR3 is TGTGCCAGCAGCAGTGGGAGAATAGGTCCAGATACGCAGTATTTT. Its protein is CASSSGRIGPDTQYF.